A selection of T cell receptor beta chains follows, all from one sample in a study of blood T cell repertoires in COVID-19. Libraries were prepared by immunoSEQ multiplex PCR; TCRdb keeps only in-frame clonotypes and omits some of them. Among approximately 100,000 clones listed, about 85% were seen once. The sample taken for sequencing was peripheral blood. These receptors were obtained from a man between 65 and 80 years old with acute or convalescent COVID-19. Both conserved end residues are part of each CDR3. A D gene is named only where the DNA matches it firmly. Some rows mark clone size as missing; the rest say once, few, many or name a class of expanded clone.

d_call: NA
v_call: TRBV15
cdr3_length: 14
j_call: TRBJ1-3
clone_size: NA
cdr3_nt: TGTGCCACCAGCGAGACCGGGACTGGAAACACCATATATTTT
cdr3_aa: CATSETGTGNTIYF

d_call: NA
v_call: TRBV4-1
cdr3_length: 14
j_call: TRBJ1-1
clone_size: NA
cdr3_nt: TGCGCCAGTAGTCCGGGTCGCGGGTGGACTGAAGCTTTCTTT
cdr3_aa: CASSPGRGWTEAFF

d_call: NA
v_call: TRBV5-1
cdr3_length: 14
j_call: TRBJ1-3
clone_size: NA
cdr3_nt: TGCGCCAGCAGCTTGGAGGGACTTGGAAACACCATATATTTT
cdr3_aa: CASSLEGLGNTIYF

d_call: TRBD1
v_call: TRBV5-4
cdr3_length: 16
j_call: TRBJ1-5
clone_size: NA
cdr3_nt: TGTGCCAGCAGCATCCGGACAGGGACTAGCAATCAGCCCCAGCATTTT
cdr3_aa: CASSIRTGTSNQPQHF

d_call: NA
v_call: TRBV7-9
cdr3_length: 11
j_call: TRBJ2-3
clone_size: NA
cdr3_nt: TGTGCCAGCAGTCGTACAGATACGCAGTATTTT
cdr3_aa: CASSRTDTQYF

d_call: TRBD1
v_call: TRBV5-1
cdr3_length: 16
j_call: TRBJ2-3
clone_size: NA
cdr3_nt: TGCGCCAGCAGCTTGGGGGACAGGGCAAGCACAGATACGCAGTATTTT
cdr3_aa: CASSLGDRASTDTQYF

d_call: TRBD1
v_call: TRBV19
cdr3_length: 15
j_call: TRBJ1-5
clone_size: NA
cdr3_nt: TGTGCCAGTAGTGGCTCAGGGGGCAGCGGTCAGCCCCAGCATTTT
cdr3_aa: CASSGSGGSGQPQHF

d_call: NA
v_call: TRBV15
cdr3_length: 14
j_call: TRBJ2-7
clone_size: NA
cdr3_nt: TGTGCCACCAGCAGACAGGGTAGCTCCTACGAGCAGTACTTC
cdr3_aa: CATSRQGSSYEQYF

d_call: NA
v_call: TRBV5-6
cdr3_length: 16
j_call: TRBJ1-6
clone_size: NA
cdr3_nt: TGTGCCAGCACCCCCAAGGCACAGCCTTATAATTCACCCCTCCACTTT
cdr3_aa: CASTPKAQPYNSPLHF

d_call: NA
v_call: TRBV19
cdr3_length: 16
j_call: TRBJ1-4
clone_size: NA
cdr3_nt: TGTGCCAGTAGTATAGATCCCGGCGGCCGCTCTGGAAAACTGTTTTTT
cdr3_aa: CASSIDPGGRSGKLFF

d_call: TRBD1
v_call: TRBV29-1
cdr3_length: 13
j_call: TRBJ1-2
clone_size: once
cdr3_nt: TGCAGCGTTGAAGCGGGACAGGGAAGTGGCTACACCTTC
cdr3_aa: CSVEAGQGSGYTF

d_call: NA
v_call: TRBV6-1
cdr3_length: 14
j_call: TRBJ2-3
clone_size: NA
cdr3_nt: TGTGCCAGCAGTGAACCCCCCGGCACAGATACGCAGTATTTT
cdr3_aa: CASSEPPGTDTQYF

d_call: NA
v_call: TRBV5-1
cdr3_length: 15
j_call: TRBJ2-5
clone_size: NA
cdr3_nt: TGCGCCAGCAGCCTAACCCCGGGACAATCAGAGACCCAGTACTTC
cdr3_aa: CASSLTPGQSETQYF

d_call: TRBD1
v_call: TRBV30
cdr3_length: 15
j_call: TRBJ2-1
clone_size: NA
cdr3_nt: TGTGCCTGGAGGCCGGGACAGCTGATCTACAATGAGCAGTTCTTC
cdr3_aa: CAWRPGQLIYNEQFF

d_call: TRBD1
v_call: TRBV28
cdr3_length: 15
j_call: TRBJ1-4
clone_size: NA
cdr3_nt: TGTGCCAGCAGTTTAGCAGGGGGCTCTAATGAAAAACTGTTTTTT
cdr3_aa: CASSLAGGSNEKLFF

d_call: TRBD1
v_call: TRBV5-1
cdr3_length: 13
j_call: TRBJ2-3
clone_size: once
cdr3_nt: TGCGCCAGCAGCCGGGACAGGGTAGATACGCAGTATTTT
cdr3_aa: CASSRDRVDTQYF

d_call: TRBD2
v_call: TRBV9
cdr3_length: 15
j_call: TRBJ2-1
clone_size: NA
cdr3_nt: TGTGCCAGCAGCGTAGAGGCTAGCGGCTACAATGAGCAGTTCTTC
cdr3_aa: CASSVEASGYNEQFF

d_call: TRBD1
v_call: TRBV5-4
cdr3_length: 15
j_call: TRBJ1-6
clone_size: NA
cdr3_nt: TGTGCCAGCAGCTTGGCACAGGGGGCTAATTCACCCCTCCACTTT
cdr3_aa: CASSLAQGANSPLHF

d_call: NA
v_call: TRBV7-9
cdr3_length: 15
j_call: TRBJ1-5
clone_size: NA
cdr3_nt: TGTGCCAGCAGCTTAGGCGGAGGGGCGGGTCAGCCCCAGCATTTT
cdr3_aa: CASSLGGGAGQPQHF

d_call: NA
v_call: TRBV21-1
cdr3_length: 17
j_call: TRBJ1-2
clone_size: NA
cdr3_nt: TGTGCCAGCAGCAACCAAGGGCCGGGACAGTGTCCGTGGGGCTACACCTTC
cdr3_aa: CASSNQGPGQCPWGYTF

d_call: TRBD1
v_call: TRBV5-1
cdr3_length: 18
j_call: TRBJ2-6
clone_size: NA
cdr3_nt: TGCGCCAGCAGCTTGAGGGACAGTCTTCTCTCTGGGGCCAACGTCCTGACTTTC
cdr3_aa: CASSLRDSLLSGANVLTF

d_call: TRBD1
v_call: TRBV29-1
cdr3_length: 14
j_call: TRBJ1-4
clone_size: NA
cdr3_nt: TGCAGCGCCTACAGGGGGCAAGCCAATGAAAAACTGTTTTTT
cdr3_aa: CSAYRGQANEKLFF

d_call: NA
v_call: TRBV7-2
cdr3_length: 13
j_call: TRBJ2-1
clone_size: NA
cdr3_nt: TGTGCCAGCAGCCCCCAGGGTTGGGATGAGCAGTTCTTC
cdr3_aa: CASSPQGWDEQFF

d_call: NA
v_call: TRBV2
cdr3_length: 12
j_call: TRBJ2-5
clone_size: few
cdr3_nt: TGTGCCAGCACAGGGGGAGGAGAGACCCAGTACTTC
cdr3_aa: CASTGGGETQYF

d_call: NA
v_call: TRBV7-9
cdr3_length: 15
j_call: TRBJ1-4
clone_size: few
cdr3_nt: TGTGCCAGCAGCTCCCCGAGGAGGCTTGGGGAAAAACTGTTTTTT
cdr3_aa: CASSSPRRLGEKLFF

d_call: TRBD1
v_call: TRBV2
cdr3_length: 16
j_call: TRBJ2-6
clone_size: NA
cdr3_nt: TGTGCCAGCAGTGGCGTGACAGGGCCTGGGGCCAACGTCCTGACTTTC
cdr3_aa: CASSGVTGPGANVLTF

d_call: NA
v_call: TRBV19
cdr3_length: 14
j_call: TRBJ1-5
clone_size: NA
cdr3_nt: TGTGCCAGTACCCCTGCGGGCCGCAATCAGCCCCAGCATTTT
cdr3_aa: CASTPAGRNQPQHF

d_call: NA
v_call: TRBV25-1
cdr3_length: 17
j_call: TRBJ1-4
clone_size: NA
cdr3_nt: TGTGCCAGCAGTGAATATAGGCAGGGAACATCAAATGAAAAACTGTTTTTT
cdr3_aa: CASSEYRQGTSNEKLFF

d_call: NA
v_call: TRBV19
cdr3_length: 14
j_call: TRBJ2-3
clone_size: NA
cdr3_nt: TGTGCCAGTAGTATAGATCTGAGCACAGATACGCAGTATTTT
cdr3_aa: CASSIDLSTDTQYF

d_call: NA
v_call: TRBV29-1
cdr3_length: 12
j_call: TRBJ2-1
clone_size: NA
cdr3_nt: TGCAGCGTTGGTCCCGGAGACAATGAGCAGTTCTTC
cdr3_aa: CSVGPGDNEQFF

d_call: TRBD2
v_call: TRBV3-1/TRBV3-2
cdr3_length: 16
j_call: TRBJ2-3
clone_size: NA
cdr3_nt: TGTGCCAGCAGCCAAGCGACTAGCGGGGACACAGATACGCAGTATTTT
cdr3_aa: CASSQATSGDTDTQYF

d_call: NA
v_call: TRBV28
cdr3_length: 15
j_call: TRBJ1-5
clone_size: NA
cdr3_nt: TGTGCCAGCAGTGGGGCGGTGAATAGCAATCAGCCCCAGCATTTT
cdr3_aa: CASSGAVNSNQPQHF

d_call: NA
v_call: TRBV7-8
cdr3_length: 16
j_call: TRBJ1-5
clone_size: NA
cdr3_nt: TGTGCCAGCAGCTTGAACGAGGGCCAACGCAATCAGCCCCAGCATTTT
cdr3_aa: CASSLNEGQRNQPQHF

d_call: NA
v_call: TRBV29-1
cdr3_length: 13
j_call: TRBJ1-1
clone_size: NA
cdr3_nt: TGCAGCGTCGATTTAGGCGGGAACACTGAAGCTTTCTTT
cdr3_aa: CSVDLGGNTEAFF

d_call: NA
v_call: TRBV10-3
cdr3_length: 15
j_call: TRBJ2-3
clone_size: NA
cdr3_nt: TGTGCCATCAGTGGGGGACTTTCTAGCACAGATACGCAGTATTTT
cdr3_aa: CAISGGLSSTDTQYF

d_call: NA
v_call: TRBV19
cdr3_length: 13
j_call: TRBJ2-7
clone_size: few
cdr3_nt: TGTGCCAGTAGTATCGGACAGATCTACGAGCAGTACTTC
cdr3_aa: CASSIGQIYEQYF

d_call: NA
v_call: TRBV27
cdr3_length: 15
j_call: TRBJ1-5
clone_size: NA
cdr3_nt: TGTGCCAGCAGAAGCGACAGGTCTAGCAATCAGCCCCAGCATTTT
cdr3_aa: CASRSDRSSNQPQHF

d_call: TRBD2
v_call: TRBV4-1
cdr3_length: 16
j_call: TRBJ2-5
clone_size: NA
cdr3_nt: TGCGCCAGCAGCCGGGGGGCACTAGCGGCCGAAGAGACCCAGTACTTC
cdr3_aa: CASSRGALAAEETQYF

d_call: NA
v_call: TRBV6-1
cdr3_length: 14
j_call: TRBJ2-1
clone_size: NA
cdr3_nt: TGTGCCAGCAGTGAAGCTTCGGGGTGGGCAGAGCAGTTCTTC
cdr3_aa: CASSEASGWAEQFF

d_call: NA
v_call: TRBV19
cdr3_length: 17
j_call: TRBJ1-4
clone_size: once
cdr3_nt: TGTGCCAGTAGTATCCCCAGGGGTCGAAGGACTAATGAAAAACTGTTTTTT
cdr3_aa: CASSIPRGRRTNEKLFF